The 17 T cell receptor beta chains presented below share a single source sample, sequenced in a study of shared clonotypes between healthy human individuals. TCRdb keeps only in-frame clones here, not all; method: immunoSEQ multiplex PCR. The sample lists about 2.4 million clones, roughly 93% occurring once. The sequencing input was naive CD4+ T cells from PBMCs. Described subset: CD45RA+ positively selected. These receptors all come from a young man in good health. Some clones in this sample may be carry-over from other donors' samples.

This clone has more than one count but fewer than ten. The chain couples TRBV25-1 to TRBJ1-1; possible D gene TRBD1, 6 bases. CDR3 size: 13 residues. V lost 6 bases and J 8 bases, leaving 16 bases between the germline ends. The germline V gene has CDR1 MGHDK and CDR2 SYGVNS. For the CDR3, the DNA is TGTGCCAGCAGGGGATTACGGGGGGGCGAAGCTTTCTTT. It specifies CASRGLRGGEAFF.

The chain recombines TRBV28 with TRBJ1-4; TRBD1 agrees at 7 bases. The CDR3 is 15 amino acids. J lost 3 bases, V lost 5 bases, and 6 bases had no gene match. Looked up from germline, CDR1 is MDHEN and CDR2 is SYDVKM. CDR3 in amino acids: CASSPSRGSNEKLFF. CDR3 nucleotides: TGTGCCAGCAGTCCTAGCAGGGGGTCTAATGAAAAACTGTTTTTT.

This chain connects TRBV2 to TRBJ2-2, with TRBD1 identical over 7 bases. The CDR3 runs to 14 residues. V shed 9 bases and J 2 bases; nucleotides not matched to a gene: 6. The germline V gene encodes CDR1 SNHLY and CDR2 FYNNEI. CDR3 amino acids: CASRGQINTGELFF. CDR3 in DNA: TGTGCCAGTAGGGGACAGATAAACACCGGGGAGCTGTTTTTT.

This chain links TRBV15 with TRBJ1-2, with D maybe TRBD1 (5 bases). CDR1 LNHNV and CDR2 YYDKDF come from the germline V gene (reference sequence). The CDR3 loop spans 12 amino acids. Trimming took off 1 base at V and 8 bases at J, with 8 bases between the two ends. The CDR3 DNA reads as TGTGCCACCAGCAGAGGACAGACCGGCTACACCTTC. It codes for CATSRGQTGYTF.

The chain couples TRBV6-6 to TRBJ2-1, with 7 bases lining up with TRBD1. The CDR3 runs 16 residues. The germline CDR1 and CDR2 sequences are MNHNY and SVGAGI (reference sequence). Trimming removed 5 bases from V and 1 base from J; junction bases left unmatched: 8. DNA of the CDR3: TGTGCCAGCAGTCCTCAAGGGACAGCGTCCTACAATGAGCAGTTCTTC. Amino acids: CASSPQGTASYNEQFF.

Points on this clone: The same CDR3 is also encoded by other DNA sequences in this sample. V gene TRBV20-1 combines with J gene TRBJ1-2; D possibly corresponds to TRBD1 (5 bases). CDR1 is DFQATT and CDR2 is SNEGSKA in the germline V gene (reference sequence). The CDR3 loop spans 11 amino acids. Trimming cost V 5 bases and J 3 bases, with 7 bases left between them. The CDR3 DNA follows: TGCAGTGCTTCGACAGACTATGGCTACACCTTC. Amino acid sequence: CSASTDYGYTF.

This sequence joins TRBV5-1 and TRBJ2-5, with 11 bases identical to TRBD1. Germline CDR1 and CDR2: SGHRS and YFSETQ. This CDR3 has 14 residues. V lost 4 bases and J lost 4; bases outside the gene matches: 3. CDR3 DNA: TGCGCCAGCAGCCGGGGACAGGGGGTAGAGACCCAGTACTTC. It is translated as CASSRGQGVETQYF. Full variable domain (remainder filled in from reference TRBV5-1 and TRBJ2-5): KAGVTQTPRYLIKTRGQQVTLSCSPISGHRSVSWYQQTPGQGLQFLFEYFSETQRNKGNFPGRFSGRQFSNSRSEMNVSTLELGDSALYLCASSRGQGVETQYFGPGTRLLVL.

The chain has TRBV27 and TRBJ2-1, with 7 positions matching TRBD2. The ends lost 1 base at V and 7 bases at J; junction bases unmatched: 7. This CDR3 is built from 15 residues. CDR1 is MNHEY, CDR2 SMNVEV, per germline (reference sequence). The CDR3: CASSLFGISGNEQFF. CDR3 DNA sequence: TGTGCCAGCAGTTTATTTGGGATTAGCGGGAATGAGCAGTTCTTC.

The chain has TRBV7-2 and TRBJ1-1; D is uncertain. This CDR3 has 13 amino acids. V dropped 5 bases and J dropped 2 bases, with 9 bases sitting between them. Germline-derived CDR1 and CDR2 are SGHTA and FQGNSA. The CDR3 protein is CASSPGLNTEAFF. CDR3 bases: TGTGCCAGCAGCCCAGGATTAAACACTGAAGCTTTCTTT.

Notes on this clone: An end of the junction does not agree with germline; a read error may underlie this. The chain has TRBV6-5 and TRBJ2-5; no definite D call. The CDR3 has 13 amino acids. Looked up from germline, CDR1 is MNHEY and CDR2 is SVGAGI. This CDR3 is CASMTGLREAQYF. The CDR3 DNA follows: TGTGCCAGCATGACGGGCTTGAGAGAGGCCCAGTACTTC.

To note about this clone: Other DNA sequences in the same sample also yield this CDR3. This sequence joins TRBV30 and TRBJ2-3; D uncertain. In germline, CDR1 is GTSNPN, CDR2 SVGIG (reference sequence). V was trimmed by 0 bases and J by 6 bases, leaving 4 bases between them. This CDR3 has 11 residues. The CDR3 loop is CAWSVSDTQYF. The CDR3 DNA reads as TGTGCCTGGAGTGTATCCGATACGCAGTATTTT. The variable domain in full, with the rest retrieved from reference TRBV30 and TRBJ2-3, is SQTIHQWPATLVQPVGSPLSLECTVEGTSNPNLYWYRQAAGRGLQLLFYSVGIGQISSEVPQNLSASRPQDRQFILSSKKLLLSDSGFYLCAWSVSDTQYFGPGTRLTVL.

This clone was picked up one time. The rearrangement links TRBV2 to TRBJ2-5; D is ambiguous. The J call may not be correct, given that the DNA end is closer to TRBJ2-7. The CDR3 contains 13 residues. Germline loops: CDR1 SNHLY, CDR2 FYNNEI. The CDR3 spells CASKLSVAGEQYF. The CDR3 DNA reads as TGTGCCAGCAAACTAAGTGTGGCCGGCGAGCAGTACTTC.

This chain links TRBV7-8 with TRBJ1-1; D unresolved. The V gene's germline CDR1 is SGHVS and CDR2 FQNEAQ. V was cut by 3 bases and J by 0 bases, with 8 bases left in between. This CDR3 contains 14 residues. The CDR3: CASSFEDLNTEAFF. In DNA, the CDR3 is TGTGCCAGCAGCTTTGAAGACTTGAACACTGAAGCTTTCTTT.

The chain employs TRBV11-2 and TRBJ2-3; TRBD2 matches 10 bases. The ends lost 5 bases at V and 4 bases at J; junction bases unmatched: 6. Germline loops: CDR1 SGHAT, CDR2 FQNNGV. This CDR3 comprises 15 residues. CDR3 nucleotide sequence: TGTGCCAGCAGCCTTCGACTAGCGGGCGCAGATACGCAGTATTTT. Translating it yields CASSLRLAGADTQYF. The whole variable domain, remainder taken from reference TRBV11-2 and TRBJ2-3, is EAGVAQSPRYKIIEKRQSVAFWCNPISGHATLYWYQQILGQGPKLLIQFQNNGVVDDSQLPKDRFSAERLKGVDSTLKIQPAKLEDSAVYLCASSLRLAGADTQYFGPGTRLTVL.

The chain uses TRBV6-5 and TRBJ1-4; D is perhaps TRBD1 (6 bases). CDR1 is MNHEY, CDR2 SVGAGI, per germline. CDR3 length: 15 residues. Between the trimmed V and J ends, which lost 3 bases and 11 bases, there was a span of 19 bases. The CDR3 here is CASSYSRGYLEKLFF. The DNA for the CDR3 is TGTGCCAGCAGTTATTCGAGGGGGTACCTCGAGAAACTGTTTTTT.

The rearrangement links TRBV30 to TRBJ2-1; 10 bases line up with TRBD2. CDR1 and CDR2 (germline): GTSNPN, SVGIG (reference sequence). The CDR3 totals 15 residues. Trimming at V came to 1 base and at J to 4 bases, leaving 4 bases not matched to a gene. CDR3 amino acids: CAWSAGLAAYNEQFF. In DNA form, the CDR3 reads TGTGCCTGGAGTGCAGGACTAGCGGCATACAATGAGCAGTTCTTC.

The chain links TRBV11-2 to TRBJ1-1, with D uncertain. V lost 5 bases, J lost 0 bases, and 10 bases lay in between. Germline CDR1 is SGHAT and CDR2 is FQNNGV. The CDR3 runs to 14 residues. CDR3 amino acids: CASSARPMNTEAFF. DNA for the CDR3: TGTGCCAGCAGCGCCCGACCAATGAACACTGAAGCTTTCTTT.